The 18 T cell receptor beta chains reported below all come from one sample, sequenced in a study of blood T cell repertoires in COVID-19. Sequencing was performed with immunoSEQ multiplex PCR; in TCRdb, only in-frame clones are kept and a portion is missing. Of roughly 300,000 clones listed, more than 75% are singletons. Sequencing was performed on peripheral blood. Source of these receptors: a woman aged 40 to 50 who had recovered from COVID-19.

A single count supports this clone. This chain joins TRBV7-9 and TRBJ2-7; tentative D call: TRBD2 (5 bases). Germline-derived CDR1 and CDR2 are SEHNR and FQNEAQ (reference sequence). V lost 5 bases to trimming and J lost 6 bases, with 8 bases between them. This CDR3 contains 11 residues. CDR3 coding DNA: TGTGCCAGCAGCCAACGGGGCGAGCAGTACTTC. Translation gives CASSQRGEQYF.

The V and J genes are TRBV6-5 and TRBJ1-1, with 10 bases that match TRBD1. The germline V gene has CDR1 MNHEY and CDR2 SVGAGI. Trimming took 7 bases from V and 5 from J; bases not matched to a gene: 4. The CDR3 contains 13 residues. The CDR3: CASTRQGATEAFF. The CDR3, as DNA: TGTGCCAGCACCAGACAGGGGGCGACTGAAGCTTTCTTT.

The chain uses TRBV7-9 and TRBJ1-1; D not resolved. Looked up from germline, CDR1 is SEHNR and CDR2 is FQNEAQ (reference sequence). The CDR3 is made up of 15 amino acids. V dropped 2 bases and J dropped 5 bases, with 15 bases sitting between them. The CDR3 region has the DNA TGTGCCAGCAGCTTACCTTGGGGAGGAGGGACTGAAGCTTTCTTT. Translated, it gives CASSLPWGGGTEAFF.

This clone was seen more than once but under ten times. The chain employs TRBV6-5 and TRBJ1-4; 7 bases match TRBD1. This CDR3 contains 15 residues. Unmatched junction bases numbered 11, after V lost 5 bases and J lost 8 bases. Looked up from germline, CDR1 is MNHEY and CDR2 is SVGAGI. This CDR3 reads CASSLNRGGEEKLFF. The DNA for the CDR3 is TGTGCCAGCAGTCTAAACAGGGGAGGAGAGGAAAAACTGTTTTTT.

This chain uses TRBV21-1 with TRBJ1-1; TRBD1 is taken as the D call from the table, unchecked against the DNA. TRBV21-1 is recorded as a pseudogene. The CDR3 is 18 amino acids. The CDR3 is CASSKAHIWTGWSTEAFF. The DNA for the CDR3 is TGTGCCAGCAGCAAAGCACACATCTGGACAGGGTGGAGCACTGAAGCTTTCTTT.

The chain is built from TRBV19 and TRBJ1-5; TRBD1 matches at 10 bases. The CDR3 length is 15 residues. Unmatched junction bases numbered 2, after V lost 5 bases and J lost 1 base. CDR1 is LNHDA and CDR2 is SQIVND in the germline V gene (reference sequence). CDR3 residues: CASSATGGSNQPQHF. The CDR3 coding sequence is TGTGCCAGTAGTGCGACAGGGGGCAGCAATCAGCCCCAGCATTTT.

This clone was seen a handful of times. The V and J genes are TRBV11-1 and TRBJ1-1; 7 bases are a match to TRBD1. The germline CDR1 and CDR2 sequences are SGHAT and FQDESV (reference sequence). J gave up 8 bases and V 5 bases, and 8 bases lay outside the gene matches. CDR3 length equals 13 residues. The CDR3 DNA sequence: TGTGCCAGCAGCCGTAGACAGGGAGTGGAAGCTTTCTTT. Translated, it gives CASSRRQGVEAFF.

The chain links TRBV19 to TRBJ2-1; D is possibly TRBD1 (5 bases). Trimming removed 7 bases at V and 3 bases at J, with 16 bases between. The CDR3 runs 15 residues. From germline, CDR1 is LNHDA and CDR2 SQIVND (reference sequence). The CDR3 DNA is TGTGCCAGTAAGGAAGGGGCAACTAACTACAATGAGCAGTTCTTC. Protein: CASKEGATNYNEQFF.

The gene calls are TRBV11-2 and TRBJ1-5, with unresolved D. V was clipped by 4 bases and J by 7 bases, with 11 bases between them. Germline V gene data show CDR1 as SGHAT and CDR2 as FQNNGV. The CDR3 runs to 13 residues. The CDR3 sequence: CASSSLPGQPQHF. The CDR3 coding sequence is TGTGCCAGCAGCTCCCTACCGGGGCAGCCCCAGCATTTT.

This chain connects TRBV27 to TRBJ1-4; maybe TRBD1 (6 bases). V was clipped by 3 bases and J by 8 bases, with 10 bases between them. CDR1 is MNHEY and CDR2 is SMNVEV in the germline V gene (reference sequence). The CDR3 runs to 13 residues. The CDR3 reads CASSLETGEKLFF. In DNA form, the CDR3 reads TGTGCCAGCAGTTTGGAGACAGGCGAAAAACTGTTTTTT.

The V call is TRBV7-2, the J call TRBJ1-2; 8 bases agree with TRBD1. V lost 4 bases, J lost 4 bases, and 5 bases stayed unmatched. CDR3 size: 14 residues. Germline V CDR1 and CDR2: SGHTA, FQGNSA. The CDR3 loop is CASSSTGGGYGYTF. As DNA, the CDR3 is TGTGCCAGCAGCTCTACAGGGGGAGGCTATGGCTACACCTTC.

The V gene is TRBV6-5, the J gene TRBJ2-2; 8 bases match TRBD1. The CDR3 sequence is 14 residues long. CDR1 is MNHEY, CDR2 SVGAGI, per germline. V lost 8 bases to trimming and J lost 0 bases; unmatched junction nucleotides: 2. The CDR3 DNA sequence: TGTGCCAGCGGGACAGGTGCGAACACCGGGGAGCTGTTTTTT. It yields the protein CASGTGANTGELFF.

This clone has only a few counts. The chain combines TRBV30 with TRBJ1-1; a possible D gene is TRBD1 (5 bases). CDR3 length: 13 amino acids. CDR1 is GTSNPN and CDR2 is SVGIG in the germline V gene (reference sequence). V was pared by 0 bases and J by 3 bases, with 8 bases between. Written as DNA, the CDR3 is TGTGCCTGGAGTGTACAGGCGGACACTGAAGCTTTCTTT. Its translation: CAWSVQADTEAFF.

The V gene is TRBV4-1, the J gene TRBJ2-7, with D perhaps matching TRBD1 (5 bases). Trimming shortened V by 1 base and J by 2 bases, and 12 bases separated the two germline ends. CDR3 length: 15 residues. Germline V gives CDR1 MGHRA, CDR2 YSYEKL. This chain's CDR3 is CASSQVGQGTYEQYF. CDR3 nucleotides: TGCGCCAGCAGCCAAGTGGGCCAGGGAACCTACGAGCAGTACTTC.

The chain recombines TRBV4-2 with TRBJ2-5, with 12 bases matching TRBD2. Germline trimming cut 1 base from V and 4 bases from J; bases unmatched to any gene: 13. This CDR3 is built from 19 residues. CDR1 is LGHNA and CDR2 is YNFKEQ in the germline V gene. This chain's CDR3 is CASSQGVASGGAGLETQYF. CDR3 sequence (DNA): TGTGCCAGCAGCCAAGGGGTGGCTAGCGGGGGGGCTGGGTTAGAGACCCAGTACTTC.

This chain joins TRBV10-3 and TRBJ2-2; 7 bases fit TRBD1. J lost 5 bases, V lost 4 bases, and 7 bases had no gene match. The germline CDR1 and CDR2 sequences are ENHRY and SYGVKD. The CDR3 totals 15 residues. The CDR3 DNA is TGTGCCATCAGTGGAGGGGACAGTGATACCGGGGAGCTGTTTTTT. Its translation: CAISGGDSDTGELFF.

V is TRBV2 and J is TRBJ1-5; tentative D call: TRBD1 (5 bases). Trimming left V 7 bases short and J 0 bases short, with 10 bases between. The CDR3 has 14 amino acids. Germline CDR1 SNHLY, CDR2 FYNNEI. CDR3 loop: CASTMTDSNQPQHF. CDR3 bases: TGTGCCAGCACTATGACAGATAGCAATCAGCCCCAGCATTTT.

V and J are TRBV21-1 and TRBJ1-2; whether TRBD1, the table's D call, matches the DNA was not checked. TRBV21-1 is a recognized pseudogene. This CDR3 is 12 amino acids long. The DNA for the CDR3 is TGTGCCAGCAGGACAGTTAACTATGGCTACACCTTC. This encodes CASRTVNYGYTF.